These 9 T cell receptor beta chains originate from one sample sequenced in a study of TET2 disruption in CD19-targeted CAR T cells. Treatment specified: autologous CTL019 cells: CD19 CAR with 4-1BB and CD3 zeta domains. Clones were read by immunoSEQ multiplex PCR, and TCRdb kept only the in-frame ones, dropping some. The sample has hundreds of clones; the top ten hold approximately 16%. The input for sequencing was peripheral blood, taken from a patient treated with CD19 CAR T cells. Every receptor here comes from a man aged 70 or older with chronic lymphocytic leukemia.

This clone is labeled large based on frequency. One junction end disagrees with the germline gene, perhaps due to a read error. The CDR3: CASSLGRGVPYDEQFF. CDR3 bases read: TGTGCCAGCAGCCTTGGGCGGGGGGTTCCCTACGATGAG. The genes are TRBV7-3 and TRBJ2-1; the match to TRBD2 covers 8 bases. The read terminates 3 residues ahead of where the CDR3 ends, so the germline J gene completes it. This CDR3 comprises 16 residues. Germline V gives CDR1 SGHTA, CDR2 FQGTGA. The full variable domain, with the rest looked up from reference TRBV7-3 and TRBJ2-1, is GAGVSQTPSNKVTEKGKYVELRCDPISGHTALYWYRQSLGQGPEFLIYFQGTGAADDSGLPNDRFFAVRPEGSVSTLKIQRTERGDSAVYLCASSLGRGVPYDEQFFGPGTRLTVL.

By frequency, this clone is large. The read gets to within 3 residues of the CDR3 end, and the germline J gene fills in the rest. This rearrangement joins TRBV7-9 to TRBJ2-2; a weak D match, TRBD1 (5 bases). Germline CDR1 and CDR2: SEHNR and FQNEAQ (reference sequence). V was trimmed by 5 bases and J by 2 bases, leaving 12 bases between them. CDR3 length equals 15 residues. The CDR3 sequence is CASSPWQGNTGELFF. The CDR3 bases that were read are TGTGCCAGCAGCCCCTGGCAGGGAAACACCGGGGAG.

By frequency, this clone is medium-sized. Sequencing ends 3 residues short of the CDR3 end; the germline J gene provides the rest. The chain combines TRBV19 with TRBJ2-4; 10 nucleotides agree with TRBD2. The V gene end was trimmed by 4 bases and the J gene end by 1 base; junction bases not matched to a gene: 4. The CDR3 totals 16 residues. From germline, CDR1 is LNHDA and CDR2 SQIVND (reference sequence). CDR3 DNA (partial): TGTGCCAGTAGTAGGCTAGCGGGGGTTGCCAAAAACATT. It is translated as CASSRLAGVAKNI. The CDR3 reads in full as CASSRLAGVAKNIQYF.

This clone registers medium-sized by frequency. The CDR3 extends 3 residues past the end of the read, so its final part is completed from the germline J gene. The rearrangement joins TRBV7-3 to TRBJ2-5; 8 bases line up with TRBD2. Germline CDR1 SGHTA, CDR2 FQGTGA. The V and J ends lost 1 base and 2 bases, in that order; junction bases with no gene match: 12. The CDR3 is 18 amino acids. CDR3 sequence reads: CASSLSLSAGGRQETQYF. CDR3 bases read: TGTGCCAGCAGCTTAAGTCTCAGTGCGGGGGGCCGACAAGAGACC.

This clone is deemed medium-sized by its frequency. The CDR3 end is not reached by the read, which stops 3 residues before it; the germline J gene fills it in. The rearrangement uses TRBV2 and TRBJ1-5; tentatively, D is TRBD1 (6 bases). The V gene lost 7 bases and the J gene lost 4 bases, with 14 bases spanning the gap. CDR1 SNHLY and CDR2 FYNNEI come from the germline V gene. The CDR3 runs 14 residues. CDR3 bases read: TGTGCCAGCATGTTTGGGCAGGGGAATCAGCCC. Protein sequence: CASMFGQGNQP. The whole CDR3 is CASMFGQGNQPQHF.

In terms of frequency, this clone is medium-sized. The CDR3 extends 3 residues past the end of the read, so its final part is completed from the germline J gene. The V call is TRBV19, the J call TRBJ2-1, with D perhaps matching TRBD1 (6 bases). V was cut by 5 bases and J by 9 bases, with 23 bases left in between. The CDR3 extends over 16 amino acids. In germline, CDR1 is LNHDA, CDR2 SQIVND (reference sequence). Here the CDR3 reads CASSPPGTGSRGEQFF. CDR3 DNA, as far as it was read: TGTGCCAGTAGTCCCCCCGGAACAGGGTCTAGGGGTGAG.

In terms of frequency, this clone is large. The read falls 3 residues short of the CDR3 end, and the missing part is taken from the germline J gene. The chain links TRBV2 to TRBJ1-4; 7 bases are shared with TRBD1. CDR1 is SNHLY and CDR2 is FYNNEI in the germline V gene. This CDR3 contains 13 residues. The trim removed 10 bases at V and 8 bases at J, leaving 10 bases unmatched. The sequenced CDR3 bases are TGTGCCACCAGAACAGGGGAAGGAGAAAAA. This gives the protein CATRTGEGEK. The complete CDR3 sequence is CATRTGEGEKLFF.

This clone is identified as large from frequency. The read ends 3 residues shy of where the CDR3 ends; the end is completed using the germline J gene. This chain links TRBV30 with TRBJ1-1; 7 nucleotides line up with TRBD1. CDR3 size: 13 residues. The V and J ends lost 0 bases and 4 bases, in that order; junction bases with no gene match: 2. Germline V gene data show CDR1 as GTSNPN and CDR2 as SVGIG (reference sequence). CDR3 DNA (partial): TGTGCCTGGAGTGTACCAGGGGGCACTGAA. Its translation: CAWSVPGGTE. The whole CDR3 protein is CAWSVPGGTEAFF.

According to its frequency, this clone is medium-sized. The CDR3 goes on 3 residues after the read ends, and that part is filled in from the germline J gene. V is TRBV12-3 or TRBV12-4 and J is TRBJ2-3; 10 bases line up with TRBD1. CDR3 length equals 16 residues. The junction had 13 bases not matched to a gene; V was cut back by 8 bases and J by 5 bases. CDR3 sequence reads: CASYWGRGTGVDTQYF. The DNA read from the CDR3 is TGTGCCAGCTATTGGGGGAGGGGGACAGGGGTAGATACG.